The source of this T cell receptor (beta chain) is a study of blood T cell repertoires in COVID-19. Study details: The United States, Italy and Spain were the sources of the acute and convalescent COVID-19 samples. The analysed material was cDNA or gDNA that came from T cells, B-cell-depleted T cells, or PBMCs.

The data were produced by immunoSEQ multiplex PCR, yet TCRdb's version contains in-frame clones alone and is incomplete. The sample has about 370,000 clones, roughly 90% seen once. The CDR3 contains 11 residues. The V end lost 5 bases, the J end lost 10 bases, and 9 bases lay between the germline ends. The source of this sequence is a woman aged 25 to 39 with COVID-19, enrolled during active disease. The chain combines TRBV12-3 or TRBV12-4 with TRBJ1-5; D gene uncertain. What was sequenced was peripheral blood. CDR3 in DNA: TGTGCCAGCAGTCGAGGGAGTCCCCAGCATTTT. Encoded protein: CASSRGSPQHF.